Each of the 32 T cell receptor beta chains below was sequenced from the same sample in a study of human T cells and chemical hapten exposure. MiXCR, run by TCRdb on the RACE reads, gives a single entry per CDR3 protein. The sample lists under 65,000 distinct CDR3 sequences; approximately 9.8% were seen once. The time point: pre-sensitization, week 0. The sample's treatment: therapeutic diphenylcyclopropenone sensitization with weekly scalp DPC. Sample: whole blood, taken in connection with sensitization to the hapten diphenylcyclopropenone (DPC). The receptors come from a woman in her thirties or forties with alopecia areata. Some clones in this sample may be carry-over from other donors' samples.

This clonotype was seen a handful of times. The chain employs TRBV5-1 and TRBJ2-7; unclear D gene. V was shortened by 5 bases and J by 2 bases, with 14 bases between the two germline ends. The CDR3 runs to 14 residues. Germline-derived CDR1 and CDR2 are SGHRS and YFSETQ. The CDR3 spells CASRTQVPPYEQYF. In nucleotides, the CDR3 is TGCGCCAGCAGAACGCAGGTCCCTCCCTACGAGCAGTACTTC.

This clonotype has more than one count but fewer than ten. This chain joins TRBV3-1 and TRBJ2-1; 10 bases align to TRBD2. J lost 5 bases, V lost 0 bases, and 7 bases had no gene match. Germline loops: CDR1 LGHDT, CDR2 YNNKEL (reference sequence). The CDR3 is 17 residues long. The CDR3 loop is CASSQEPSGGPHNEQFF. Here the CDR3 DNA reads TGTGCCAGCAGCCAAGAACCTAGCGGGGGTCCTCACAATGAGCAGTTCTTC.

This clonotype was observed at least ten times. The gene calls are TRBV9 and TRBJ2-7; possibly TRBD1 or TRBD2 for D (5 bases each). Germline loops: CDR1 SGDLS, CDR2 YYNGEE. CDR3 size: 15 residues. V lost 4 bases and J lost 0, with 14 bases in between. The CDR3 protein is CASSSDSGRSYEQYF. In nucleotides, the CDR3 is TGTGCCAGCAGCTCCGACAGCGGACGCTCCTACGAGCAGTACTTC. Variable domain in full (rest from reference TRBV9 and TRBJ2-7): DSGVTQTPKHLITATGQRVTLRCSPRSGDLSVYWYQQSLDQGLQFLIQYYNGEERAKGNILERFSAQQFPDLHSELNLSSLELGDSALYFCASSSDSGRSYEQYFGPGTRLTVT.

This clonotype was counted at least ten times. The rearrangement links TRBV5-1 to TRBJ2-3; D is perhaps TRBD1 or TRBD2 (5 bases each). The CDR3 sequence is 15 residues long. Germline loops: CDR1 SGHRS, CDR2 YFSETQ. Trimming cost V 4 bases and J 2 bases, with 14 bases left between them. The CDR3 nucleotides are TGCGCCAGCAGCCGGGACGGGGTGTCCACAGATACGCAGTATTTT. The encoded protein is CASSRDGVSTDTQYF.

This clonotype was seen a handful of times. The chain has TRBV6-2 or TRBV6-3 and TRBJ2-7, with D possibly TRBD2 on 6 matching bases. The V end was cut by 8 bases, the J end by 3 bases, with 14 bases between. This CDR3 is built from 13 residues. Germline V gene lookup returns CDR1 MNHEY and CDR2 SVGEGT. The CDR3 spells CASRGTDLYEQYF. CDR3 in DNA: TGTGCCAGCCGCGGGACCGACCTCTACGAGCAGTACTTC.

The chain links TRBV7-9 to TRBJ1-1, with 7 bases matching TRBD1. The CDR3 is 13 amino acids. V was clipped by 5 bases and J by 5 bases; unmatched bases: 5. Germline V lookup: CDR1 SEHNR, CDR2 FQNEAQ (reference sequence). The CDR3 DNA reads TGTGCCAGCAGCCCAATACAGGGGACTGAAGCTTTCTTT. It codes for CASSPIQGTEAFF.

The table lists this clonotype with many counts. This rearrangement joins TRBV23-1 to TRBJ2-7; D gene unclear. TRBV23-1 is identified as an open reading frame with a role that is uncertain. The ends were cut back, 4 bases at V and 5 bases at J, with 24 bases in the middle. This CDR3 comprises 17 residues. The CDR3 bases are TGCGCCAGCAGTCTGTTGACGGCCGGAGTGAAGGCGGACGAGCAGTACTTC. Translated, it gives CASSLLTAGVKADEQYF.

This clonotype was counted many times. The J gene is TRBJ2-3, the V gene TRBV11-3, with no clear D. Germline V gives CDR1 SGHNT, CDR2 YENEEA. The V end lost 5 bases, the J end lost 2 bases, and 8 bases lay between the germline ends. The CDR3 has 13 residues. The CDR3 is CASSGPATDTQYF. CDR3 nucleotide sequence: TGTGCCAGCAGCGGCCCCGCCACAGATACGCAGTATTTT.

V gene TRBV6-5 combines with J gene TRBJ1-1; D is unclear. The V gene lost 0 bases and the J gene lost 1 base, with 6 bases spanning the gap. From germline, CDR1 is MNHEY and CDR2 SVGAGI. CDR3 length equals 14 residues. The CDR3 is CASSYSRKNTEAFF. Written as DNA, the CDR3 is TGTGCCAGCAGTTACTCGAGGAAGAACACTGAAGCTTTCTTT.

J is TRBJ2-7 and V is TRBV27; a weak D match, TRBD1 (6 bases). CDR1 MNHEY and CDR2 SMNVEV come from the germline V gene (reference sequence). The length of the CDR3 is 14 residues. Trimming removed 0 bases from V and 3 bases from J, with 9 bases in between. CDR3 DNA sequence: TGTGCCAGCAGTTTATCGCTAGGGGGCTACGAGCAGTACTTC. This sequence encodes CASSLSLGGYEQYF.

This clonotype showed up many times. The chain employs TRBV6-5 and TRBJ2-5; TRBD1 is a possible D gene (7 bases). The ends were cut back, 8 bases at V and 2 bases at J, with 12 bases in the middle. This CDR3 has 13 amino acids. Per the germline V gene, CDR1 is MNHEY and CDR2 is SVGAGI. Here the CDR3 DNA reads TGTGCCAGCTGCAGGGGGGAACAAGAGACCCAGTACTTC. Protein: CASCRGEQETQYF.

The sample holds many counts of this clonotype. The rearrangement links TRBV29-1 to TRBJ1-2; weak D call: TRBD1 (6 bases). The V gene lost 5 bases and the J gene lost 0 bases, with 10 bases spanning the gap. This CDR3 spans 13 amino acids. From germline, CDR1 is SQVTM and CDR2 ANQGSEA. The chain's CDR3 is CSVQGSANYGYTF. The CDR3 DNA follows: TGCAGCGTTCAGGGGTCCGCTAACTATGGCTACACCTTC.

This clonotype was seen more than once but under ten times. This chain connects TRBV5-1 to TRBJ2-5, with a possible D match to TRBD1 (5 bases). Deletions cut 2 bases from V and 1 base from J, with 12 bases between. There are 15 residues in the CDR3. Germline CDR1 and CDR2: SGHRS and YFSETQ. The CDR3 coding sequence is TGCGCCAGCAGCTTAGGGCCTACAGGCCAAGAGACCCAGTACTTC. Translating it yields CASSLGPTGQETQYF. The full variable domain, its missing parts supplied by reference TRBV5-1 and TRBJ2-5, is KAGVTQTPRYLIKTRGQQVTLSCSPISGHRSVSWYQQTPGQGLQFLFEYFSETQRNKGNFPGRFSGRQFSNSRSEMNVSTLELGDSALYLCASSLGPTGQETQYFGPGTRLLVL.

At least ten counts were recorded for this clonotype. This rearrangement joins TRBV12-3 or TRBV12-4 to TRBJ2-2, with no clear D. Trimming cost V 6 bases and J 3 bases, with 17 bases left between them. The CDR3 length is 16 residues. The CDR3 DNA is TGTGCCAGCAGCCTCCCTGGGTGGGCGGACACCGGGGAGCTGTTTTTT. This sequence encodes CASSLPGWADTGELFF.

This clonotype was observed a few times. J is TRBJ2-7 and V is TRBV7-9; TRBD2 agrees at 8 bases. The germline V gene has CDR1 SEHNR and CDR2 FQNEAQ (reference sequence). The junction had 6 bases not matched to a gene; V was cut back by 8 bases and J by 6 bases. The CDR3 has 12 residues. CDR3 in DNA: TGTGCCAGCGGTCGGGGACTAGGCGAGCAGTACTTC. Protein: CASGRGLGEQYF.

This clonotype was observed a few times. The chain carries TRBV2 and TRBJ2-1; TRBD2 matches at 9 bases. There are 22 residues in the CDR3. From germline, CDR1 is SNHLY and CDR2 FYNNEI. The V segment lost 0 bases and the J segment 0 bases; nucleotides outside the gene matches: 18. The CDR3, as DNA: TGTGCCAGCAGTGAAGCGCTAACATTGGGCGGGGGGGCCCTCAGCTCCTACAATGAGCAGTTCTTC. It codes for CASSEALTLGGGALSSYNEQFF.

This clonotype has just a few counts. The V and J genes are TRBV6-5 and TRBJ1-2; 8 nucleotides line up with TRBD1. The ends lost 6 bases at V and 8 bases at J; junction bases unmatched: 8. Germline CDR1 reads MNHEY; CDR2 reads SVGAGI. The CDR3 length is 13 residues. CDR3 bases: TGTGCCAGCAGGGACAGGGCCCTCGACGGCTACACCTTC. As protein: CASRDRALDGYTF.

The chain couples TRBV6-2 or TRBV6-3 to TRBJ1-5; TRBD1 matches at 8 bases. CDR3 length equals 18 residues. CDR1 and CDR2 from the germline V gene are MNHEY and SVGEGT. The ends lost 2 bases at V and 3 bases at J; junction bases unmatched: 12. The CDR3 sequence: CASSYEPGQVGANQPQHF. The CDR3, as DNA: TGTGCCAGCAGTTACGAGCCGGGACAGGTGGGCGCCAATCAGCCCCAGCATTTT.

The rearrangement uses TRBV5-1 and TRBJ1-1; no clear D gene. Germline-derived CDR1 and CDR2 are SGHRS and YFSETQ. The CDR3 has 15 residues. V was clipped by 4 bases and J by 3 bases, with 16 bases between them. The CDR3 here is CASSPTWGADTEAFF. The CDR3 DNA follows: TGCGCCAGCAGCCCGACCTGGGGAGCTGACACTGAAGCTTTCTTT. The variable domain in full, with the rest retrieved from reference TRBV5-1 and TRBJ1-1, is KAGVTQTPRYLIKTRGQQVTLSCSPISGHRSVSWYQQTPGQGLQFLFEYFSETQRNKGNFPGRFSGRQFSNSRSEMNVSTLELGDSALYLCASSPTWGADTEAFFGQGTRLTVV.

This clonotype was seen at least ten times. The genes are TRBV3-1 and TRBJ2-3, with D perhaps TRBD1 or TRBD2 (5 bases each). The CDR3 totals 17 residues. The V end was cut by 4 bases, the J end by 6 bases, with 23 bases between. The germline CDR1 and CDR2 sequences are LGHDT and YNNKEL (reference sequence). CDR3 protein: CASSLGPRRRSLDTQYF. The CDR3 region has the DNA TGTGCCAGCAGCCTGGGACCCCGACGCCGGTCCCTTGATACGCAGTATTTT.

Only a few counts were recorded for this clonotype. This chain links TRBV9 with TRBJ2-3, with D unclear. The CDR3 has 13 residues. Germline-derived CDR1 and CDR2 are SGDLS and YYNGEE. V dropped 0 bases and J dropped 6 bases, with 8 bases sitting between them. CDR3 DNA sequence: TGTGCCAGCAGCGTAGCTACTCGTGATACGCAGTATTTT. Translation: CASSVATRDTQYF.

Only a few counts were recorded for this clonotype. This sequence joins TRBV30 and TRBJ1-4; D remains unclear. Germline V gene data show CDR1 as GTSNPN and CDR2 as SVGIG (reference sequence). The length of the CDR3 is 14 residues. Between the trimmed V and J ends, which lost 3 bases and 0 bases, there was a span of 8 bases. CDR3 sequence (DNA): TGTGCCTGGAGACAGCTTGCAACTAATGAAAAACTGTTTTTT. It yields the protein CAWRQLATNEKLFF.

This clonotype was counted between two and nine times. The chain couples TRBV9 to TRBJ1-2, with no clear D. V lost 1 base to trimming and J lost 4 bases, with 14 bases between them. The CDR3 length is 15 residues. Germline V lookup: CDR1 SGDLS, CDR2 YYNGEE. CDR3 residues: CASSVWSGGSYGYTF. The CDR3 coding sequence is TGTGCCAGCAGCGTATGGTCAGGAGGAAGCTATGGCTACACCTTC.

J is TRBJ2-7 and V is TRBV3-1; D is perhaps TRBD2 (6 bases). Between the trimmed V and J ends, which lost 1 base and 3 bases, there was a span of 16 bases. Germline loops: CDR1 LGHDT, CDR2 YNNKEL (reference sequence). CDR3 length: 16 amino acids. The CDR3 sequence is CASSQGGHGGYYEQYF. Here the CDR3 DNA reads TGTGCCAGCAGCCAAGGCGGACACGGGGGATACTACGAGCAGTACTTC.

Many counts were recorded for this clonotype. V is TRBV12-3 or TRBV12-4 and J is TRBJ1-1; D gene unclear. The CDR3 is 13 residues long. Trimming removed 2 bases from V and 3 bases from J, with 7 bases in between. CDR3 in DNA: TGTGCCAGCAGTTTAAAGGGAGACACTGAAGCTTTCTTT. Translating gives CASSLKGDTEAFF.

This clonotype was detected ten times or more. V gene TRBV28 combines with J gene TRBJ2-6; the match to TRBD1 covers 7 bases. V was pared by 6 bases and J by 2 bases, with 4 bases of the junction left unmatched. CDR1 and CDR2 (germline): MDHEN, SYDVKM. CDR3 length: 15 amino acids. CDR3 DNA sequence: TGTGCCAGCAGGTACAGGGGAGCTGGGGCCAACGTCCTGACTTTC. It codes for CASRYRGAGANVLTF.

This clonotype has a count of ten or more. CDR3 sequence reads: CASSRPSLPYNEKLFF. The CDR3 region has the DNA TGTGCCAGCAGTCGCCCGTCCCTGCCTTATAATGAAAAACTGTTTTTT. The chain carries TRBV3-1 and TRBJ1-4; no clear D gene. CDR1 is LGHDT, CDR2 YNNKEL, per germline (reference sequence). Trimming stripped 6 bases from V and 4 bases from J, with 18 bases between. The CDR3 contains 16 residues.

This clonotype was recorded at least ten times. The V call is TRBV6-6, the J call TRBJ1-1; D is unclear. Germline-derived CDR1 and CDR2 are MNHNY and SVGAGI (reference sequence). Between the trimmed V and J ends, which lost 10 bases and 3 bases, there was a span of 15 bases. The CDR3 is 13 amino acids. CDR3 sequence: CATSRFRDTEAFF. CDR3 nucleotides: TGTGCCACCTCTCGTTTTAGGGACACTGAAGCTTTCTTT.

This clonotype was seen many times. The gene calls are TRBV7-2 and TRBJ2-3; either TRBD1 or TRBD2 may supply D (5 bases each). The CDR3 extends over 15 amino acids. Germline V gene data show CDR1 as SGHTA and CDR2 as FQGNSA. The V end was cut by 5 bases, the J end by 4 bases, with 16 bases between. DNA of the CDR3: TGTGCCAGCAGCGCCCAGGGTTTCGGGGCAGATACGCAGTATTTT. Translation: CASSAQGFGADTQYF.

Many counts were recorded for this clonotype. V gene TRBV5-1 combines with J gene TRBJ2-2, with D uncertain. There are 14 residues in the CDR3. Looked up from germline, CDR1 is SGHRS and CDR2 is YFSETQ. The V end was cut by 2 bases, the J end by 4 bases, with 9 bases between. The CDR3 here is CASSFRQSTGELFF. CDR3 sequence (DNA): TGCGCCAGCAGCTTTAGGCAGTCCACCGGGGAGCTGTTTTTT. Full variable domain (missing parts from reference TRBV5-1 and TRBJ2-2): KAGVTQTPRYLIKTRGQQVTLSCSPISGHRSVSWYQQTPGQGLQFLFEYFSETQRNKGNFPGRFSGRQFSNSRSEMNVSTLELGDSALYLCASSFRQSTGELFFGEGSRLTVL.

This chain links TRBV6-2 or TRBV6-3 with TRBJ2-1; the D gene is possibly TRBD1 (6 bases). This CDR3 contains 14 residues. Per the germline V gene, CDR1 is MNHEY and CDR2 is SVGEGT. Trimming took 4 bases from V and 10 from J, leaving 17 bases between them. The CDR3 is CASSLAQGLTEQFF. The DNA of the CDR3 is TGTGCCAGCAGTTTAGCGCAGGGGTTAACGGAGCAGTTCTTC.

The V call is TRBV5-5, the J call TRBJ1-2, with TRBD1 as a possible D gene (5 bases). The CDR3 loop spans 15 amino acids. Germline V gives CDR1 SGHKS, CDR2 YYEKEE (reference sequence). The V gene lost 4 bases and the J gene lost 0 bases, with 13 bases spanning the gap. CDR3 in DNA: TGTGCCAGCAGCCCTGAGATGACAGCTAACTATGGCTACACCTTC. This translates into CASSPEMTANYGYTF.